This T cell receptor (beta chain) appears in the sequencing data of a study of identical twins. This clonotype was detected only a few times. Its specificity is unknown. TCRdb reanalysed the 5' RACE reads using MiXCR and keeps one entry per CDR3 protein. The sample lists nearly 650,000 distinct CDR3 sequences; under 8.5% were seen once. General study results and limits: In zero-insertion analyses, partial confounding could arise from invariant MAIT and iNKT cells.

V was shortened by 1 base and J by 6 bases, with 14 bases between the two germline ends. CDR1 and CDR2 (germline): SQVTM, ANQGSEA. The CDR3 has 14 residues. The sample was also reused in another study, on yellow fever vaccine responses in identical twins.

The receptor's source is a woman aged 18-35 years in good health. The V and J genes are TRBV29-1 and TRBJ2-3; D could derive from TRBD1 or TRBD2 (6 bases each). Source material: PBMCs. CDR3 residues: CSVEGLGGEDTQYF. The CDR3 region has the DNA TGCAGCGTTGAAGGACTAGGGGGTGAGGATACGCAGTATTTT.